Presented here are 26 T cell receptor beta chains from one specimen sequenced in a study of tumor-infiltrating lymphocytes in primary liver carcinoma. From 500 ng total RNA, TCR beta cDNA was generated with a primer in the constant region. The TCR beta library was amplified through three nested multiplex PCR rounds in a modified ARM-PCR procedure. Use of TRBV1-TRBV30 forward primers with a C-beta reverse primer characterized the first two PCR rounds, which lasted roughly 11 cycles each. TCRdb independently ran MiXCR on the multiplex PCR reads; one entry per CDR3 protein. Here the sample spans 95,000 to 150,000 distinct CDR3 sequences, around 60% being singletons. Each 20-30 mg portion of unsorted bulk tissue served as the source for co-extraction of RNA and DNA. Material for sequencing was liver tumor tissue from sampling region 3. The subset was: tumor region T3, left-lateral pole. These receptor sequences come from a woman aged 60 to 75 with primary liver carcinoma and hepatitis B virus infection.

About this clonotype: The junction and the germline gene differ at one end; a read error may be behind it. This rearrangement joins TRBV28 to TRBJ2-4; perhaps TRBD1 as D (6 bases). Germline V CDR1 and CDR2: MDHEN, SYDVKM. The CDR3 is 15 amino acids. CDR3 region: CASSLLGDKSSIRYF. The CDR3 nucleotides read TGTGCCAGCAGTTTATTAGGGGACAAGAGTAGCATTCGGTACTTC.

Details on this clonotype: The junction departs from the called germline gene at one end, perhaps through a read error. V gene TRBV11-2 combines with J gene TRBJ2-2; D may be TRBD1 (6 bases). This CDR3 has 15 amino acids. Germline values: CDR1 SGHAT, CDR2 FQNNGV. CDR3 in DNA: TGTGCCAACAGCCTACAGGGTTTTCTTGCCGGGGAGCTGTTTTTT. Protein sequence: CANSLQGFLAGELFF.

As regards this clonotype: The CDR3 end shows no conserved phenylalanine or tryptophan, and so a read error is likely. The limits of the CDR3 on the DNA are not certain, so only TCRdb's listed CDR3 is given. The chain has TRBV12-3 or TRBV12-4 and TRBJ2-7; the D call in the table, TRBD2, was not verified against the DNA. Both ends counted, the CDR3 spans 15 residues. The CDR3 loop is CASSTWTSVAYERYL.

This clonotype came up a few times. This clone may be a read error of a much larger clone one base away. The chain uses TRBV4-1 and TRBJ2-1; TRBD1 or TRBD2 may be the D gene (5 bases each). The CDR3 consists of 16 residues. CDR1 and CDR2 (germline): MGHRA, YSYEKL. The CDR3 spells CATSQDSRGGYNEQFF. DNA for the CDR3: TGCGCCACCAGCCAAGATAGTCGGGGCGGGTACAATGAGCAGTTCTTC.

This sequence joins TRBV11-2 and TRBJ2-4, with D possibly matching TRBD1 (5 bases). Trimming removed 6 bases from V and 2 bases from J, with 20 bases in between. Germline V gives CDR1 SGHAT, CDR2 FQNNGV. The length of the CDR3 is 17 residues. The CDR3 spells CASSPRSGLIPKNIQYF. The DNA of the CDR3 is TGTGCCAGCAGTCCCCGGTCAGGGTTGATACCCAAAAACATTCAGTACTTC. Supplemented by reference TRBV11-2 and TRBJ2-4, the full variable domain reads EAGVAQSPRYKIIEKRQSVAFWCNPISGHATLYWYQQILGQGPKLLIQFQNNGVVDDSQLPKDRFSAERLKGVDSTLKIQPAKLEDSAVYLCASSPRSGLIPKNIQYFGAGTRLSVL.

Remarks on this clonotype: This clone may be a read error of a much larger clone one base away. The chain combines TRBV12-3 or TRBV12-4 with TRBJ1-2; TRBD1 agrees at 10 bases. This CDR3 has 14 residues. The V gene end was trimmed by 7 bases and the J gene end by 4 bases; junction bases not matched to a gene: 6. CDR3 region: CASTPGQGCYGYTF. CDR3 sequence (DNA): TGTGCCAGCACTCCGGGACAGGGGTGCTATGGCTACACCTTC.

This clonotype was observed at least ten times. V gene TRBV6-1 combines with J gene TRBJ2-4, with D maybe TRBD2 (5 bases). The CDR3 consists of 16 residues. Trimming cost V 3 bases and J 0 bases, with 12 bases left between them. The germline CDR1 and CDR2 sequences are MNHNS and SASEGT. DNA for the CDR3: TGTGCCAGCAGTGACGTGAGCGGAGGAGCCAAAAACATTCAGTACTTC. Translation: CASSDVSGGAKNIQYF.

The chain is built from TRBV11-2 and TRBJ2-7, with unresolved D. The CDR3 runs 12 residues. Germline loops: CDR1 SGHAT, CDR2 FQNNGV. V dropped 8 bases and J dropped 5 bases, with 13 bases sitting between them. CDR3 amino acids: CASWQFVNEQYF. CDR3 coding DNA: TGTGCCAGCTGGCAGTTTGTTAACGAGCAGTACTTC. The full variable domain, with the rest looked up from reference TRBV11-2 and TRBJ2-7, is EAGVAQSPRYKIIEKRQSVAFWCNPISGHATLYWYQQILGQGPKLLIQFQNNGVVDDSQLPKDRFSAERLKGVDSTLKIQPAKLEDSAVYLCASWQFVNEQYFGPGTRLTVT.

On this clonotype: One junction end does not reproduce the germline sequence, and a read error may be involved. The chain uses TRBV29-1 and TRBJ1-1; 7 bases map to TRBD1. CDR1 is SQVTM, CDR2 ANQGSEA, per germline. The CDR3 runs to 14 residues. The CDR3 DNA is TGCAGCGCCCTGGACAGGAACCTGAACACTGAAGCCTTCTTC. This sequence encodes CSALDRNLNTEAFF.

This clonotype showed up many times. This chain connects TRBV29-1 to TRBJ2-1; unclear D gene. V lost 4 bases, J lost 2 bases, and 9 bases lay in between. The CDR3 is made up of 13 amino acids. CDR1 SQVTM and CDR2 ANQGSEA come from the germline V gene. The CDR3 sequence: CSVGERTYNEQFF. The DNA of the CDR3 is TGCAGCGTTGGAGAAAGGACCTACAATGAGCAGTTCTTC.

To note about this clonotype: One end of the junction does not line up with germline, which may come from a read error. The J gene is TRBJ2-3, the V gene TRBV5-1; D ambiguous. Germline CDR1 is SGHRS and CDR2 is YFSETQ. This CDR3 has 14 amino acids. This CDR3 is CTSSSPEVADTQYF. CDR3 sequence (DNA): TGCACCAGCAGCTCCCCTGAGGTGGCGGATACGCAATATTTT.

The chain couples TRBV29-1 to TRBJ2-3; D gene uncertain. The V and J ends lost 6 bases and 3 bases respectively, with 22 bases between them. The germline CDR1 and CDR2 sequences are SQVTM and ANQGSEA. The CDR3 sequence is 16 residues long. The CDR3 region is CSVGSGNSVWTDTQYF. In DNA, the CDR3 is TGCAGCGTCGGTAGTGGGAATTCGGTATGGACAGATACGCAGTATTTT.

This clonotype showed up just once. A read error may account for a junction end that differs from germline. J is TRBJ2-1 and V is TRBV7-2; D is unresolved. The CDR3 length is 12 residues. CDR1 is SGHTA and CDR2 is FQGNSA in the germline V gene. Here the CDR3 reads CAISLSLQEQFF. Here the CDR3 DNA reads TGTGCCATCAGCTTGTCCCTACAGGAGCAGTTCTTC.

In this sample, this clonotype turned up a few times. The J gene is TRBJ2-7, the V gene TRBV20-1, with TRBD1 as a possible D gene (6 bases). The CDR3 has 11 amino acids. The germline V gene has CDR1 DFQATT and CDR2 SNEGSKA (reference sequence). CDR3 protein: CSGQTSYEQYF. The CDR3 bases are TGCTCAGGACAGACATCCTACGAGCAGTACTTC.

The gene calls are TRBV28 and TRBJ2-2, with no clear D. The CDR3 contains 16 residues. V gave up 11 bases and J gave up 6 bases, with 25 bases separating them. Germline CDR1 and CDR2: MDHEN and SYDVKM. DNA of the CDR3: TGTGCCCGGAGTGATCGGTCCCCAAAGCTTTCCGGGGAGCTGTTTTTT. This encodes CARSDRSPKLSGELFF.

This clonotype was detected a few times. A clone one base away is much larger, so this may be a read error. CDR3 DNA: TGCGCCAGCAGCTATCCGGGGGTAACTGAAGCTTTCTTT. Amino acid sequence: CASSYPGVTEAFF. This chain uses TRBV5-1 with TRBJ1-1; TRBD1 is a possible D gene (5 bases). Germline CDR1 SGHRS, CDR2 YFSETQ. Between the trimmed V and J ends, which lost 3 bases and 5 bases, there was a span of 11 bases. CDR3 length: 13 amino acids.

This clonotype was seen ten or more times. This chain uses TRBV4-2 with TRBJ2-1; TRBD2 agrees at 10 bases. Trimming at V came to 2 bases and at J to 12 bases, leaving 13 bases not matched to a gene. Germline-derived CDR1 and CDR2 are LGHNA and YNFKEQ. The CDR3 contains 16 residues. The CDR3 DNA follows: TGTGCCAGCAGCCAACCCCTAGCGGGAGAAAGCGTGAGGCAGTTCTTC. Translated: CASSQPLAGESVRQFF.

The genes are TRBV5-1 and TRBJ2-1; 8 bases agree with TRBD1. CDR3 length: 15 amino acids. Germline-derived CDR1 and CDR2 are SGHRS and YFSETQ. The ends lost 2 bases at V and 6 bases at J; junction bases unmatched: 7. CDR3 nucleotide sequence: TGCGCCAGCAGCTTTGGGACAGGAAGGGGCAATGAGCAGTTCTTC. Protein sequence: CASSFGTGRGNEQFF.

The chain carries TRBV28 and TRBJ2-7, with 8 bases aligning to TRBD2. Germline lookup yields CDR1 MDHEN and CDR2 SYDVKM. V lost 7 bases, J lost 4 bases, and 9 bases stayed unmatched. This CDR3 is built from 14 residues. CDR3 residues: CASKQREYHYEQYF. The CDR3 DNA sequence: TGTGCCAGCAAACAGCGGGAGTACCATTACGAGCAGTACTTC. The full variable domain, in which reference TRBV28 and TRBJ2-7 provide the parts outside the CDR3, is DVKVTQSSRYLVKRTGEKVFLECVQDMDHENMFWYRQDPGLGLRLIYFSYDVKMKEKGDIPEGYSVSREKKERFSLILESASTNQTSMYLCASKQREYHYEQYFGPGTRLTVT.

Concerning this clonotype: The junction differs from germline at one of its ends, possibly a read error. Here the CDR3 reads CASSLVGGISFGPFF. CDR3 bases: TGCGCCAGCAGCTTAGTAGGCGGCATTTCCTTTGGGCCGTTCTTC. The chain carries TRBV11-2 and TRBJ2-1; D gene uncertain. There are 15 residues in the CDR3. Germline CDR1 and CDR2: SGHAT and FQNNGV.

This clonotype was counted ten times or more. The gene calls are TRBV20-1 and TRBJ2-4; TRBD2 agrees at 8 bases. The J segment lost 8 bases and the V segment lost 0 bases, leaving 12 bases of the junction unmatched. Looked up from germline, CDR1 is DFQATT and CDR2 is SNEGSKA (reference sequence). This CDR3 is built from 16 residues. DNA of the CDR3: TGCAGTGCTAGAGATGTGGCGGGAGGCCCGGGGGACATTCAGTACTTC. Encoded protein: CSARDVAGGPGDIQYF.

Concerning this clonotype itself: With a much larger clone just one base away, this may be a read error. The chain has TRBV5-6 and TRBJ2-3, with 8 nucleotides matching TRBD1. The CDR3 has 14 residues. Per the germline V gene, CDR1 is SGHDT and CDR2 is YYEEEE. Here the CDR3 reads CDSSLDRGTDTQYF. CDR3 nucleotides: TGTGACAGCAGCTTGGACAGGGGCACAGATACGCAGTATTTT.

Comment on this clonotype: At one end, the junction sequence differs from germline, possibly due to a read error. V is TRBV11-3 and J is TRBJ2-1; 8 bases align to TRBD2. CDR1 SGHNT and CDR2 YENEEA come from the germline V gene. The CDR3 runs to 15 residues. Written as DNA, the CDR3 is TGTACCAGCAGCTTAGGGATTAGCGGGAAGCTTGAGCAGTTCTTC. Its translation: CTSSLGISGKLEQFF.

This clonotype has only a few counts. J is TRBJ2-1 and V is TRBV6-4; D gene unclear. The germline V gene has CDR1 MRHNA and CDR2 SNTAGT. This CDR3 has 14 amino acids. The germline V and J ends were trimmed by 3 bases and 4 bases, with 10 bases remaining between them. The CDR3: CASSEGSEYNEQFF. The CDR3 DNA follows: TGTGCCAGCAGTGAAGGGTCAGAATACAATGAGCAGTTCTTC.

On this clonotype itself: One junction end does not reproduce the germline sequence, and a read error may be involved. The chain carries TRBV12-3 or TRBV12-4 and TRBJ2-3; D is ambiguous. The CDR3 totals 13 residues. The CDR3 sequence: CASSLDRTDKQYF. The CDR3 DNA sequence: TGTGCCAGCAGTTTAGACCGAACAGATAAGCAGTATTTT.

Comments on this clonotype: This clone may be a read error of a much larger clone one base away. The CDR3 carries no conserved terminal phenylalanine or tryptophan, so it likely arises from a read error. The chain employs TRBV28 and TRBJ1-2; 12 bases fit TRBD1. The CDR3 runs to 15 residues. The trim removed 6 bases at V and 6 bases at J, leaving 8 bases unmatched. CDR1 is MDHEN and CDR2 is SYDVKM in the germline V gene. Here the CDR3 reads CASRPWGQGAHGYTL. The CDR3, as DNA: TGTGCCAGCAGGCCGTGGGGACAGGGGGCCCATGGCTACACCCTC.